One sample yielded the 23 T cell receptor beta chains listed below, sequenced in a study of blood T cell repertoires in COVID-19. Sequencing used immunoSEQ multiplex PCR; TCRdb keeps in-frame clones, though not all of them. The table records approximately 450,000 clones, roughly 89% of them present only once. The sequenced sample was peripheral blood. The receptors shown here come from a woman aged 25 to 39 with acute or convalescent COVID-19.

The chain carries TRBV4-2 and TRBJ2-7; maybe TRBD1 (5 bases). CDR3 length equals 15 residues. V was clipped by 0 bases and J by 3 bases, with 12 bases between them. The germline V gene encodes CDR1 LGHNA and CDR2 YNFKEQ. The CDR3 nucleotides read TGTGCCAGCAGCCAAGATAGTAGGGGCGGCTACGAGCAGTACTTC. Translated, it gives CASSQDSRGGYEQYF.

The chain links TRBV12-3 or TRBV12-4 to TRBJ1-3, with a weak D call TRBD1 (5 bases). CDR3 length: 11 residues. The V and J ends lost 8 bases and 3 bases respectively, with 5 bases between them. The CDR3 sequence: CASQGGNTIYF. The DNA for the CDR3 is TGTGCCAGCCAGGGTGGAAACACCATATATTTT.

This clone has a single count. As DNA, the CDR3 is TGTGCCAGTAGCGGGGGGCGGAATCAGCCCCAGCATTTT. This codes for CASSGGRNQPQHF. V and J are TRBV19 and TRBJ1-5; a possible D gene is TRBD1 (6 bases). The V gene's germline CDR1 is LNHDA and CDR2 SQIVND (reference sequence). The V and J ends lost 6 bases and 4 bases respectively, with 10 bases between them. The CDR3 is 13 amino acids. The full variable domain, completed using reference TRBV19 and TRBJ1-5, is DGGITQSPKYLFRKEGQNVTLSCEQNLNHDAMYWYRQDPGQGLRLIYYSQIVNDFQKGDIAEGYSVSREKKESFPLTVTSAQKNPTAFYLCASSGGRNQPQHFGDGTRLSIL.

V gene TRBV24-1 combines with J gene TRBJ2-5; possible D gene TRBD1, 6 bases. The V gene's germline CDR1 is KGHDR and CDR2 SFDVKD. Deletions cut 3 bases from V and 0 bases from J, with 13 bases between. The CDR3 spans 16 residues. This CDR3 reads CATSDPGQPNQETQYF. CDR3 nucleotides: TGTGCCACCAGTGATCCCGGACAGCCCAACCAAGAGACCCAGTACTTC.

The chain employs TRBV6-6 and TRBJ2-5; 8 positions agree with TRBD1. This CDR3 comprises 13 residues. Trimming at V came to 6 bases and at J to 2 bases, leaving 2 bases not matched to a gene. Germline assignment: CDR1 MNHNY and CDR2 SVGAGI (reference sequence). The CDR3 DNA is TGTGCCAGCAGGGGGACAGGACAAGAGACCCAGTACTTC. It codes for CASRGTGQETQYF.

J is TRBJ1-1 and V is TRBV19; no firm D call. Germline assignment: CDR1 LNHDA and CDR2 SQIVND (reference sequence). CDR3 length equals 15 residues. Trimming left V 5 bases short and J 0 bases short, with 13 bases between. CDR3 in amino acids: CASSPGGMVNTEAFF. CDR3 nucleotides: TGTGCCAGTAGTCCTGGCGGAATGGTGAACACTGAAGCTTTCTTT.

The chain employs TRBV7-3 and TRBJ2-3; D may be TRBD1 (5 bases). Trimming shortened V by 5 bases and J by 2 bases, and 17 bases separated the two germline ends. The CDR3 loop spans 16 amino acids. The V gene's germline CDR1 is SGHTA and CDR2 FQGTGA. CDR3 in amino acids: CASSPLGLIPTDTQYF. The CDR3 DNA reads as TGTGCCAGCAGCCCCCTGGGGCTAATCCCCACAGATACGCAGTATTTT.

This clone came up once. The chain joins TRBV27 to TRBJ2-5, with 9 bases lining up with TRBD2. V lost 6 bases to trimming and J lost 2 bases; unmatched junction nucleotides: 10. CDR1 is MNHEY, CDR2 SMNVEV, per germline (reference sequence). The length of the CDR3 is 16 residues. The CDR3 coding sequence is TGTGCCAGCAGGCTAACATCTAGCGGGGCGCAAGAGACCCAGTACTTC. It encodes CASRLTSSGAQETQYF.

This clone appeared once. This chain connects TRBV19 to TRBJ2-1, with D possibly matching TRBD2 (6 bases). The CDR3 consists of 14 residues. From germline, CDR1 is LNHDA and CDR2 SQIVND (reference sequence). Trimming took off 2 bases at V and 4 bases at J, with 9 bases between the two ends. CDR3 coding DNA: TGTGCCAGTAGTATAACCGGGAGTTACAATGAGCAGTTCTTC. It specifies CASSITGSYNEQFF. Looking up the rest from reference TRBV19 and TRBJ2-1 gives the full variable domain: DGGITQSPKYLFRKEGQNVTLSCEQNLNHDAMYWYRQDPGQGLRLIYYSQIVNDFQKGDIAEGYSVSREKKESFPLTVTSAQKNPTAFYLCASSITGSYNEQFFGPGTRLTVL.

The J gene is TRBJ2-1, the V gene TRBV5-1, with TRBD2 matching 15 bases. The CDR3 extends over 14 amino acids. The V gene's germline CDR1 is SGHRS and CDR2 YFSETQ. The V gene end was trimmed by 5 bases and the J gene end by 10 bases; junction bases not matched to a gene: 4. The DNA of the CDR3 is TGCGCCAGCAGTCATGGACTAGCGGGAGGGGAGCAGTTCTTC. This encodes CASSHGLAGGEQFF.

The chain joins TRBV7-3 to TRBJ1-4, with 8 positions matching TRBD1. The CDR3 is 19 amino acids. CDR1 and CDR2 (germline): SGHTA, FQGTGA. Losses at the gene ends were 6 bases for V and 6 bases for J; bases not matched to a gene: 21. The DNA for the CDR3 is TGTGCCAGCAGTGCGACCCAGGGACAGGAAAGGACCAGGGATGAAAAACTGTTTTTT. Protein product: CASSATQGQERTRDEKLFF. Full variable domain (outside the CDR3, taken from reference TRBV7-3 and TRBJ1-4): GAGVSQTPSNKVTEKGKYVELRCDPISGHTALYWYRQSLGQGPEFLIYFQGTGAADDSGLPNDRFFAVRPEGSVSTLKIQRTERGDSAVYLCASSATQGQERTRDEKLFFGSGTQLSVL.

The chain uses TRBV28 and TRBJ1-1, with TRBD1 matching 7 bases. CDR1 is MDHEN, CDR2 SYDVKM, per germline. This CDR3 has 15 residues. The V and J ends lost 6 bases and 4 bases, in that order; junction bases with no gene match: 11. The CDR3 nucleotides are TGTGCCAGCAGCAAACTCGGCCAGGGGGTCACTGAAGCTTTCTTT. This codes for CASSKLGQGVTEAFF.

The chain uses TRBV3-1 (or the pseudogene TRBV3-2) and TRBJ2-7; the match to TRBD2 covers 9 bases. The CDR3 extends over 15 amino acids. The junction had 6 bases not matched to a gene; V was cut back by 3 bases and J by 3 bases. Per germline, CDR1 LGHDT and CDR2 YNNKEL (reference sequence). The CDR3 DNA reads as TGTGCCAGCAGCCACATGGCGGGGGGGCGCTACGAGCAGTACTTC. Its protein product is CASSHMAGGRYEQYF.

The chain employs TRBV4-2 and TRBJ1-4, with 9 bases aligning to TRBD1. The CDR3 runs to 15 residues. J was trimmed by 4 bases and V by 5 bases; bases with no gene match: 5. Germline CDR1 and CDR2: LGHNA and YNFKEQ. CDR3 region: CASSNTGGRNEKLFF. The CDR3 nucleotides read TGTGCCAGCAGCAACACAGGGGGCCGTAATGAAAAACTGTTTTTT.

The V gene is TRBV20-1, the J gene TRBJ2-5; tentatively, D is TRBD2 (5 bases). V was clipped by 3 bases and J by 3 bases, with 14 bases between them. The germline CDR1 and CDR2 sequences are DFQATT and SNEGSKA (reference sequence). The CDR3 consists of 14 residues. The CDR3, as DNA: TGCAGTGCTAGTCTGGTGGCGCGGGAAGAGACCCAGTACTTC. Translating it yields CSASLVAREETQYF.

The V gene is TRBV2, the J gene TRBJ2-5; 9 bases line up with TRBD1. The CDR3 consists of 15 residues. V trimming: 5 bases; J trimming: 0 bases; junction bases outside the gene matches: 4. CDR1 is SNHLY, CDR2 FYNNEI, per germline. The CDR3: CASSRTGANQETQYF. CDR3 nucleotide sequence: TGTGCCAGCAGTAGGACAGGGGCCAACCAAGAGACCCAGTACTTC. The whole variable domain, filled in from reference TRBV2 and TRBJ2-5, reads EPEVTQTPSHQVTQMGQEVILRCVPISNHLYFYWYRQILGQKVEFLVSFYNNEISEKSEIFDDQFSVERPDGSNFTLKIRSTKLEDSAMYFCASSRTGANQETQYFGPGTRLLVL.

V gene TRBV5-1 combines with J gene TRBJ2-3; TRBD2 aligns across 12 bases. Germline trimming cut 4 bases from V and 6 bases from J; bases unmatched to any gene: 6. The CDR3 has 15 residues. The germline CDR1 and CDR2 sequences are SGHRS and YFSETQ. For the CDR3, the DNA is TGCGCCAGCAGCCTAGCGGGGGGGCCGTACGATACGCAGTATTTT. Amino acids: CASSLAGGPYDTQYF.

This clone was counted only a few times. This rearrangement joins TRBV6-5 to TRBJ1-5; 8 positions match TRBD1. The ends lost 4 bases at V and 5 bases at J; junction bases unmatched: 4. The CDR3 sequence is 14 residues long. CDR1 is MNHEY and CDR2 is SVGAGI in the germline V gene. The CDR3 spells CASSLQGGDQPQHF. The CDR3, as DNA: TGTGCCAGCAGTTTACAGGGGGGGGATCAGCCCCAGCATTTT.

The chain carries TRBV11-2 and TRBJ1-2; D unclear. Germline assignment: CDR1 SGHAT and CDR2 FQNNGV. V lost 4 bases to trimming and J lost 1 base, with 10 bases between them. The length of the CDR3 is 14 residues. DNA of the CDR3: TGTGCCAGCAGCTCGACAATGATTAACTATGGCTACACCTTC. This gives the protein CASSSTMINYGYTF.

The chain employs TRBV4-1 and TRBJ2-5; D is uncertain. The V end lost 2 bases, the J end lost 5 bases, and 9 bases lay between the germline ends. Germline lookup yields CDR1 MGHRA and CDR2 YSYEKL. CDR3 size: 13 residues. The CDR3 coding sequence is TGCGCCAGCAGCCAATTCGTGTTGGAGACCCAGTACTTC. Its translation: CASSQFVLETQYF.

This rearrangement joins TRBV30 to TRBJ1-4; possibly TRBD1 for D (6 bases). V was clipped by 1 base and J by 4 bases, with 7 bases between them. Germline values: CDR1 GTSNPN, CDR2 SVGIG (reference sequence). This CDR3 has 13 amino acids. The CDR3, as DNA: TGTGCCTGGAGTGCAGGGGTTAATGAAAAACTGTTTTTT. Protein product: CAWSAGVNEKLFF.

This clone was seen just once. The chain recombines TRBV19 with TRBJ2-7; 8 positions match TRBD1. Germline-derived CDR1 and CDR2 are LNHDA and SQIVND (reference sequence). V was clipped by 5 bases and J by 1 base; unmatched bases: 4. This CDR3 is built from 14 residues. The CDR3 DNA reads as TGTGCCAGTAGTCCAGGGGGCGCTTCCTACGAGCAGTACTTC. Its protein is CASSPGGASYEQYF.

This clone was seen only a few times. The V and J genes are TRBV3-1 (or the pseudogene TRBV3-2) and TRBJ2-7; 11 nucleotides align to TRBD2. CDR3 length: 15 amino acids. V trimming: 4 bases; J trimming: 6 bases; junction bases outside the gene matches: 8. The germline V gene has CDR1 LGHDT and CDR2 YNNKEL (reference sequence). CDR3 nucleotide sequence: TGTGCCAGCAGCCTGACTAGCGGGGCCCTCCTCGAGCAGTACTTC. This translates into CASSLTSGALLEQYF.